This paragraph reports one T cell receptor (beta chain). The antigen is unknown. This specimen comes from a study of cytomegalovirus exposure and HLA in healthy donors. Trimming removed 1 base from V and 2 bases from J, with 17 bases in between. The CDR3 runs to 17 residues. Germline CDR1 and CDR2: SGHDT and YYEEEE. Overall study results and limits: High specificity and sensitivity for cytomegalovirus status were reported for the classifier. The tendency of first-cohort TCR clusters to co-occur in the 120 or so validation repertoires emerged from a later analysis.

Libraries were prepared by immunoSEQ multiplex PCR; TCRdb keeps only in-frame clonotypes and omits some of them. The sample lists some 140,000 clones, 75% to 90% occurring once. The chain uses TRBV5-6 and TRBJ2-3; the D gene is possibly TRBD1 (7 bases). The specimen was PBMCs. The TCR originated in a man in his late teens or twenties in good health and CMV-seropositive. The CDR3 bases are TGTGCCAGCAGCTTGCCGGCAGGGGGGTGGAACACAGATACGCAGTATTTT. Translation: CASSLPAGGWNTDTQYF.